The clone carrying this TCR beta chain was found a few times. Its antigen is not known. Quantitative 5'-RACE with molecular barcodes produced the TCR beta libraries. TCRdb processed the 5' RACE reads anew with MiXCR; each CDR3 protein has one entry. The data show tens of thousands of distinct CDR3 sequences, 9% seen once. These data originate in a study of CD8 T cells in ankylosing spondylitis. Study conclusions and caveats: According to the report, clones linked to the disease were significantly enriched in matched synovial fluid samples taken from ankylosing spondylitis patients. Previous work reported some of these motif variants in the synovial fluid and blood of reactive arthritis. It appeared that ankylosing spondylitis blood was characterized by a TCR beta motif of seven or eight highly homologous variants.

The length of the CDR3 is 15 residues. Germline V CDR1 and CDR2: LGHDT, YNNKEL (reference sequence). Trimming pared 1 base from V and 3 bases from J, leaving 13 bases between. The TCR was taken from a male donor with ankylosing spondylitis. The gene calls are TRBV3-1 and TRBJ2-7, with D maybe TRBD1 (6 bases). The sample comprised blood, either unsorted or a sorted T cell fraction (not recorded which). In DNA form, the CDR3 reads TGTGCCAGCAGCCAAGGACTGGGGGCCCTCTACGAGCAGTACGTC. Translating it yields CASSQGLGALYEQYV.